These 14 T cell receptor beta chains were sequenced from one sample in a study of blood T cell repertoires in COVID-19. The repertoire was sequenced with immunoSEQ multiplex PCR; TCRdb's copy has only in-frame clones and lacks some. The sample shows roughly 130,000 clones, approximately 90% of them seen only once. Sequencing was performed on peripheral blood. The receptors stem from a man aged 35 to 55 with acute or convalescent COVID-19.

This chain uses TRBV10-3 with TRBJ2-5; possibly TRBD2 for D (5 bases). The CDR3 sequence is 13 residues long. The ends were cut back, 7 bases at V and 5 bases at J, with 14 bases in the middle. Germline V gene sequence: CDR1 ENHRY, CDR2 SYGVKD. In nucleotides, the CDR3 is TGTGCCATCATGGCGGTCGGGGAGGAGACCCAGTACTTC. Its protein is CAIMAVGEETQYF.

This clone came up once. The V call is TRBV5-4, the J call TRBJ2-7, with 10 bases matching TRBD2. The CDR3 runs to 15 residues. From germline, CDR1 is SGHNT and CDR2 YYREEE (reference sequence). V lost 1 base and J lost 5; bases outside the gene matches: 6. In DNA form, the CDR3 reads TGTGCCAGCAGCTTGCGACTAGCGGGTCCCAACGAGCAGTACTTC. Amino acid sequence: CASSLRLAGPNEQYF.

The V call is TRBV5-1, the J call TRBJ1-4; D gene ambiguous. The germline CDR1 and CDR2 sequences are SGHRS and YFSETQ. CDR3 size: 13 residues. V was trimmed by 5 bases and J by 1 base, leaving 6 bases between them. The CDR3 is CASSPVTNEKLFF. CDR3 in DNA: TGCGCCAGCAGTCCGGTAACTAATGAAAAACTGTTTTTT.

The V gene is TRBV9, the J gene TRBJ2-1, with TRBD2 as a possible D gene (6 bases). Germline values: CDR1 SGDLS, CDR2 YYNGEE. The CDR3 length is 15 residues. Trimming pared 2 bases from V and 2 bases from J, leaving 11 bases between. For the CDR3, the DNA is TGTGCCAGCAGCGTCTCGGGACTCACCTACAATGAGCAGTTCTTC. The encoded protein is CASSVSGLTYNEQFF.

V usage is TRBV6-4 and J usage is TRBJ1-1; D is possibly TRBD1 (6 bases). The CDR3 is 14 residues long. CDR1 is MRHNA, CDR2 SNTAGT, per germline. Between the trimmed V and J ends, which lost 6 bases and 6 bases, there was a span of 17 bases. Here the CDR3 reads CASRPDRNTPEAFF. CDR3 bases: TGTGCCAGCAGGCCCGACAGGAACACTCCTGAAGCTTTCTTT.

This chain connects TRBV18 to TRBJ2-7; TRBD1 might be the D (6 bases). V lost 5 bases and J 5 bases, leaving 13 bases between the germline ends. CDR1 is KGHSH, CDR2 LQKENI, per germline. The CDR3 contains 13 residues. CDR3 nucleotides: TGTGCCAGCTCATCCAGGGGCCTGGACGAGCAGTACTTC. Protein product: CASSSRGLDEQYF.

The J gene is TRBJ2-7, the V gene TRBV13, with TRBD1 as a possible D gene (6 bases). CDR3 length equals 14 residues. V was trimmed by 1 base and J by 5 bases, leaving 12 bases between them. Germline V gene sequence: CDR1 PRHDT, CDR2 FYEKMQ (reference sequence). CDR3 sequence (DNA): TGTGCCAGCAGCTTAGCCGACAGGTCCCACGAGCAGTACTTC. Its translation is CASSLADRSHEQYF.

This clone was detected once. The chain is built from TRBV6-5 and TRBJ1-1; 8 bases match TRBD1. Germline assignment: CDR1 MNHEY and CDR2 SVGAGI. The V gene end was trimmed by 6 bases and the J gene end by 5 bases; junction bases not matched to a gene: 5. This CDR3 has 13 amino acids. In DNA, the CDR3 is TGTGCCAGCAGGCCCAGACAGGGGACTGAAGCTTTCTTT. Translating it yields CASRPRQGTEAFF.

This clone has just one count. The V call is TRBV4-3, the J call TRBJ2-5; TRBD2 matches 15 bases. Germline V lookup: CDR1 LGHNA, CDR2 YSLEER. With V trimmed by 1 base and J by 5 bases, 5 bases remained unmatched. The CDR3 has 17 residues. Written as DNA, the CDR3 is TGCGCCAGCAGCCAAGTCGGGACTAGCGGGGGGAGGGAGACCCAGTACTTC. As protein: CASSQVGTSGGRETQYF.

The chain links TRBV6-5 to TRBJ2-2, with 11 bases lining up with TRBD1. Germline trimming cut 5 bases from V and 6 bases from J; bases unmatched to any gene: 5. The length of the CDR3 is 15 residues. From germline, CDR1 is MNHEY and CDR2 SVGAGI. The CDR3 here is CASSPTGQGAGELFF. The CDR3 nucleotides read TGTGCCAGCAGTCCGACGGGACAGGGGGCCGGGGAGCTGTTTTTT.

The rearrangement uses TRBV19 and TRBJ2-1; D is unclear. The CDR3 has 13 residues. CDR1 and CDR2 from the germline V gene are LNHDA and SQIVND (reference sequence). Trimming removed 6 bases at V and 5 bases at J, with 11 bases between. CDR3 region: CASSSESDNEQFF. CDR3 sequence (DNA): TGTGCCAGTAGCAGCGAAAGCGACAATGAGCAGTTCTTC.

The chain employs TRBV18 and TRBJ1-3; 11 bases are shared with TRBD1. This CDR3 is built from 16 residues. Germline-derived CDR1 and CDR2 are KGHSH and LQKENI. The junction had 6 bases not matched to a gene; V was cut back by 6 bases and J by 2 bases. The chain's CDR3 is CASSQDRGQAGNTIYF. The DNA of the CDR3 is TGTGCCAGCTCGCAGGACAGGGGGCAGGCTGGAAACACCATATATTTT.

This chain connects TRBV5-8 to TRBJ2-7, with a weak D call TRBD1 (5 bases). The CDR3 length is 14 residues. Germline loops: CDR1 SGHTS, CDR2 YDEGEE. V dropped 2 bases and J dropped 3 bases, with 12 bases sitting between them. CDR3 sequence: CASSFLGQGYEQYF. Written as DNA, the CDR3 is TGTGCCAGCAGCTTTTTAGGTCAGGGCTACGAGCAGTACTTC.

The chain links TRBV6-4 to TRBJ2-5; tentative D call: TRBD1 (5 bases). The V gene's germline CDR1 is MRHNA and CDR2 SNTAGT. Trimming took 3 bases from V and 2 from J, leaving 13 bases between them. The CDR3 runs 15 residues. This CDR3 reads CASSESTGEQETQYF. The CDR3 DNA is TGTGCCAGCAGTGAGTCAACAGGAGAGCAAGAGACCCAGTACTTC.